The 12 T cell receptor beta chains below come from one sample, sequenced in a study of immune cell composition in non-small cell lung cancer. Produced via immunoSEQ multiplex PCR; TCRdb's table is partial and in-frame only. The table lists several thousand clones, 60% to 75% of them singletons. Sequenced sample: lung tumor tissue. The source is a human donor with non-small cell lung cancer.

The CDR3 is CASSSRAGQPQHF. DNA for the CDR3: TGTGCCAGCAGTTCCAGGGCAGGCCAGCCCCAGCATTTT. The chain links TRBV6-5 to TRBJ1-5; weak D call: TRBD1 (5 bases). V lost 4 bases, J lost 7 bases, and 11 bases lay in between. This CDR3 is 13 amino acids long. CDR1 and CDR2 (germline): MNHEY, SVGAGI.

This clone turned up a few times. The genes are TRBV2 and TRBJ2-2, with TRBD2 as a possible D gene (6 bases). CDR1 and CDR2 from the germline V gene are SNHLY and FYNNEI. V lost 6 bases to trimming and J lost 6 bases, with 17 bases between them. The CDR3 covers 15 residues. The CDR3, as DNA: TGTGCCAGCAGGCTGAGGGGAGGATATCCCGGGGAGCTGTTTTTT. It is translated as CASRLRGGYPGELFF.

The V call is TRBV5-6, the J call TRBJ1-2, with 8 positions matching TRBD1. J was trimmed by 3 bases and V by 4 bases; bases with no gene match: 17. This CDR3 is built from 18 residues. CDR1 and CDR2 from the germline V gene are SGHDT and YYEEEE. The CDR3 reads CASSKGLRGQGSDYGYTF. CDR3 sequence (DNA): TGTGCCAGCAGCAAAGGACTCAGGGGGCAGGGTTCGGACTATGGCTACACCTTC.

CDR3 DNA sequence: TGTGCCATCAGTGATTGGACAGGGGGCAGGTATGGCTACACCTTC. This gives the protein CAISDWTGGRYGYTF. This chain joins TRBV10-3 and TRBJ1-2; TRBD1 matches 11 bases. This CDR3 contains 15 residues. The germline gives CDR1 ENHRY, CDR2 SYGVKD. The V gene end was trimmed by 3 bases and the J gene end by 5 bases; junction bases not matched to a gene: 5.

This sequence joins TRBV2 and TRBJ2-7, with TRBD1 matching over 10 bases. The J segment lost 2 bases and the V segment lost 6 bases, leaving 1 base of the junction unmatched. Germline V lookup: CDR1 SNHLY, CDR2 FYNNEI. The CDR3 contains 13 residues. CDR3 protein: CASRGTGAYEQYF. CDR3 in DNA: TGTGCCAGCAGGGGGACAGGGGCCTACGAGCAGTACTTC.

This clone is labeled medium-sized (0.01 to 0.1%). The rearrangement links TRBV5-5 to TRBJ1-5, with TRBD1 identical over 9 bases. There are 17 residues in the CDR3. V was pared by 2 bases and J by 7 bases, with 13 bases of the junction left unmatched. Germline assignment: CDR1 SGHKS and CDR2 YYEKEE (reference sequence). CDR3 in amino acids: CASSFQVVGTGIQPQHF. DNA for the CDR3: TGTGCCAGCAGCTTCCAGGTGGTGGGGACAGGGATCCAGCCCCAGCATTTT.

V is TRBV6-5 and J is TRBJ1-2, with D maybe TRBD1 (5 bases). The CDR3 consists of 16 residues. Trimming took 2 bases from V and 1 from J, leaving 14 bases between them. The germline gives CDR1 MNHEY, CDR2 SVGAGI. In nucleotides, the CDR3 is TGTGCCAGCAGTTACAGGGTGGGGGGGAGTAACTATGGCTACACCTTC. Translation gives CASSYRVGGSNYGYTF.

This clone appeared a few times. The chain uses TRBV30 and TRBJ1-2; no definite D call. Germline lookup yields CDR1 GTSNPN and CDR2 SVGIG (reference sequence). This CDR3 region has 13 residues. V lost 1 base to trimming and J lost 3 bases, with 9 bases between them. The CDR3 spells CAWSGGLHYGYTF. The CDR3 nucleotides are TGTGCCTGGAGTGGAGGCCTACACTATGGCTACACCTTC.

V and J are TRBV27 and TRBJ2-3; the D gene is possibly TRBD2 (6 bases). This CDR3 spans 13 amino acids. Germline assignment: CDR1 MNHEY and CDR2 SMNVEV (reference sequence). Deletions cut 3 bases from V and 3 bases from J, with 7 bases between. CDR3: CASSLTRTDTQYF. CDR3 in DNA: TGTGCCAGCAGTTTGACTAGGACAGATACGCAGTATTTT.

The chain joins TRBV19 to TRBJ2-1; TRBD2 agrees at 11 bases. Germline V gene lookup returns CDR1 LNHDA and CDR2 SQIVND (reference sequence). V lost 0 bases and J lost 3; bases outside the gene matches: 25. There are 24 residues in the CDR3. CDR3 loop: CASSIDPPTLFDRGLADLYNEQFF. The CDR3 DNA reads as TGTGCCAGTAGTATAGATCCCCCCACCCTGTTCGACAGGGGACTAGCGGACCTCTACAATGAGCAGTTCTTC.

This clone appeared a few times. In DNA, the CDR3 is TGTGCCAGCAGCCTGACAGGGGTGGATTACGAGCAGTACTTC. Translated, it gives CASSLTGVDYEQYF. J is TRBJ2-7 and V is TRBV7-9, with 8 bases identical to TRBD1. V lost 5 bases and J lost 4; bases outside the gene matches: 7. CDR3 size: 14 residues. Per the germline V gene, CDR1 is SEHNR and CDR2 is FQNEAQ (reference sequence). Using reference TRBV7-9 and TRBJ2-7 for the parts outside the CDR3, the full variable domain is DTGVSQNPRHKITKRGQNVTFRCDPISEHNRLYWYRQTLGQGPEFLTYFQNEAQLEKSRLLSDRFSAERPKGSFSTLEIQRTEQGDSAMYLCASSLTGVDYEQYFGPGTRLTVT.

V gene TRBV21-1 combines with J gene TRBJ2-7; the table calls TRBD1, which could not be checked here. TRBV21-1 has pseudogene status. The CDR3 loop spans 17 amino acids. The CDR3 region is CASSKDAGWGQSYEQYF. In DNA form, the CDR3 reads TGTGCCAGCAGCAAAGATGCGGGATGGGGACAGTCCTACGAGCAGTACTTC.